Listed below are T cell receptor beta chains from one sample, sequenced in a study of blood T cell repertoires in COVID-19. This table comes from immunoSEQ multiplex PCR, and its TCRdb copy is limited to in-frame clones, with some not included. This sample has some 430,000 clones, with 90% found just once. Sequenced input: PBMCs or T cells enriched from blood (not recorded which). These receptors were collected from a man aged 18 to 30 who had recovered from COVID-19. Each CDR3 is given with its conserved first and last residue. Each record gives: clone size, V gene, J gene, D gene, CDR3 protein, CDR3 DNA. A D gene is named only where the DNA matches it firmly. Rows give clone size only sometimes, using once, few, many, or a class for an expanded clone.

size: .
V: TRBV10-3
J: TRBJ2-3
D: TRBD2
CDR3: CALGSGGDTQYF
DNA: TGTGCCTTAGGGTCCGGGGGGGATACGCAGTATTTT

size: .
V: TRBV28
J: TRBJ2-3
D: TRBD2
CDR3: CASSTSGSPGVTDTQYF
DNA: TGTGCCAGTTCGACTAGCGGGAGTCCCGGGGTCACAGATACGCAGTATTTT

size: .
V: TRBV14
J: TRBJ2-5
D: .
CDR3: CASSHQGIRAQYF
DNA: TGTGCCAGCAGCCATCAGGGTATAAGGGCCCAGTACTTC

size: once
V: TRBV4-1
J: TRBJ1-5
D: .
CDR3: CASSQGPGMARNQPQHF
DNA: TGCGCCAGCAGCCAAGGGCCCGGGATGGCGCGCAATCAGCCCCAGCATTTT

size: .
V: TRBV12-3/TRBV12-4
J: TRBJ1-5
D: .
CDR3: CASSWTTQPQHF
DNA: TGTGCCAGCAGTTGGACAACGCAGCCCCAGCATTTT

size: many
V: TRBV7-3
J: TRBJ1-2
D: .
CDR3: CASSANSNYGYTF
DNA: TGTGCCAGCAGTGCGAACAGTAACTATGGCTACACCTTC

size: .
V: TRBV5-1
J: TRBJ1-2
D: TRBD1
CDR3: CASSGVTGEDLVGGYTF
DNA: TGCGCCAGCAGTGGTGTCACAGGGGAAGATTTAGTAGGTGGCTACACCTTC

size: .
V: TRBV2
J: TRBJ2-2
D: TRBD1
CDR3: CASSPRDSQTGELFF
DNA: TGTGCCAGCAGCCCCCGGGACAGTCAAACCGGGGAGCTGTTTTTT

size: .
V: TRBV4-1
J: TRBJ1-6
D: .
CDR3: CASSQSQLGYNSPLHF
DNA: TGCGCCAGCAGCCAAAGCCAACTAGGATATAATTCACCCCTCCACTTT

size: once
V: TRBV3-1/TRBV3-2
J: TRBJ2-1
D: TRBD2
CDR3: CASSQEITSGASNEQFF
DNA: TGTGCCAGCAGCCAGGAAATAACTAGCGGGGCCTCTAATGAGCAGTTCTTC

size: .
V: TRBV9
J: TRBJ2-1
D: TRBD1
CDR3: CASSNPRDRAGNEQFF
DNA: TGTGCCAGCAGCAACCCCAGGGACAGGGCCGGCAATGAGCAGTTCTTC

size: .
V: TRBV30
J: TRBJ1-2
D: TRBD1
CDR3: CVLDRGNGYTF
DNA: TGTGTCCTGGACAGGGGGAACGGCTACACCTTC

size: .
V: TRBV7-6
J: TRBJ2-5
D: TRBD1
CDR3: CASTPIRQGLETQYF
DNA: TGTGCCAGCACCCCTATCCGACAGGGTCTTGAGACCCAGTACTTC

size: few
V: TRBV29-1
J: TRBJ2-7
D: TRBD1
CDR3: CSARQGVGEQYF
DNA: TGCAGCGCAAGACAGGGGGTGGGAGAGCAGTACTTC

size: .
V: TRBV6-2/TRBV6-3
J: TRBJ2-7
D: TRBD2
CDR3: CASSTRTSGGYEQYF
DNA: TGTGCCAGCAGTACGCGGACTAGCGGGGGTTACGAGCAGTACTTC

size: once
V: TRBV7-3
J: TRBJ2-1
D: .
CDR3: CASSPTGERGNEQFF
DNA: TGTGCCAGCAGCCCAACGGGGGAGAGGGGCAATGAGCAGTTCTTC

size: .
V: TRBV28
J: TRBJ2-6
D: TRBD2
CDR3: CASSSRLAASSGANVLTF
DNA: TGTGCCAGCAGTTCCCGGCTAGCGGCAAGCTCTGGGGCCAACGTCCTGACTTTC

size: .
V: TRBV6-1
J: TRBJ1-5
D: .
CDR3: CASSDGRGNQPQHF
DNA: TGTGCCAGCAGTGACGGCAGGGGCAATCAGCCCCAGCATTTT

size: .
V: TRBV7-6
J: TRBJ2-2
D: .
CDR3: CASSLEAGIYTGELFF
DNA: TGTGCCAGCAGCTTAGAGGCAGGGATCTACACCGGGGAGCTGTTTTTT

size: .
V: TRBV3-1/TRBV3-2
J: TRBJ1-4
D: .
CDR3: CASSKLGATNEKLFF
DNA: TGTGCCAGCAGCAAGCTTGGAGCAACTAATGAAAAACTGTTTTTT

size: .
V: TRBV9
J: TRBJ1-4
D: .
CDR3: CASSVGGGEKLFF
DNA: TGTGCCAGCAGCGTAGGAGGAGGGGAAAAACTGTTTTTT

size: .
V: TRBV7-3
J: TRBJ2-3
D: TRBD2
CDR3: CASSRGGGQDTQYF
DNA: TGTGCCAGCAGCCGCGGGGGAGGCCAGGATACGCAGTATTTT

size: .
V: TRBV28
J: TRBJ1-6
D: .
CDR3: CASSPASSYNSPLHF
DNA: TGTGCCAGCAGTCCAGCTAGCTCCTATAATTCACCCCTCCACTTT

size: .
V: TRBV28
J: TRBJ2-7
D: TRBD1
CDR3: CASSSGTVPYEQYF
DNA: TGTGCCAGCAGTTCGGGGACAGTCCCCTACGAGCAGTACTTC

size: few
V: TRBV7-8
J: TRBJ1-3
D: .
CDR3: CASSSRDTGRNTIYF
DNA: TGTGCCAGCAGCTCTCGGGACACTGGGCGAAACACCATATATTTT

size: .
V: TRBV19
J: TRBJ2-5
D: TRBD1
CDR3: CASSDRGVGETQYF
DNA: TGTGCCAGTAGTGACAGGGGAGTGGGGGAGACCCAGTACTTC

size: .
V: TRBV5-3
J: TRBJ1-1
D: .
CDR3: CARVLPSIAFF
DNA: TGTGCCAGAGTTCTGCCTAGCATAGCTTTCTTT

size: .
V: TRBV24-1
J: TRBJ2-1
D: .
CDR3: CATGSESYNEQFF
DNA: TGTGCCACAGGGAGCGAGTCCTACAATGAGCAGTTCTTC

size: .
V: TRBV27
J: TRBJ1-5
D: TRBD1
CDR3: CASSLCTGTGGERRPQHF
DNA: TGTGCCAGCAGTTTGTGTACCGGGACAGGGGGCGAGCGTCGACCCCAGCATTTT

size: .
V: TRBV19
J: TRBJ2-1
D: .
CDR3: CASSGGLLNEQFF
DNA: TGTGCCAGTAGCGGGGGGCTCCTCAATGAGCAGTTCTTC

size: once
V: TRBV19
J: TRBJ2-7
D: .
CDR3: CASSSSSLSYEQYF
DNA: TGTGCCAGTAGTAGTTCGTCCCTCTCCTACGAGCAGTACTTC

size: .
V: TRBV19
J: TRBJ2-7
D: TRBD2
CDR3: CASSITSGRQVTGEQYF
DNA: TGTGCCAGTAGTATTACTAGCGGGAGACAGGTAACGGGCGAGCAGTACTTC

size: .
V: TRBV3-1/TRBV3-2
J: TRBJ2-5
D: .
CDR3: CASSQDQAGQETQYF
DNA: TGTGCCAGCAGCCAAGATCAGGCGGGGCAAGAGACCCAGTACTTC

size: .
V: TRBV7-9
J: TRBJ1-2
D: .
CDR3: CASSLEQDLYGYTF
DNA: TGTGCCAGCAGCTTAGAACAGGACCTCTATGGCTACACCTTC

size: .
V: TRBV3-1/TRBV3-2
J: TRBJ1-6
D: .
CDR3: CASSQDQGSFYNSPLHF
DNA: TGTGCCAGCAGCCAAGATCAGGGCTCCTTCTATAATTCACCCCTCCACTTT

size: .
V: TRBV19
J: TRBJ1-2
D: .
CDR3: CASSTRGNYGYTF
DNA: TGTGCCAGTAGCACGCGGGGGAACTATGGCTACACCTTC

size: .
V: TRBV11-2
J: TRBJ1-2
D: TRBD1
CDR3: CASSLFVRTGDGYTF
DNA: TGTGCCAGCAGCTTATTCGTAAGGACAGGGGATGGCTACACCTTC

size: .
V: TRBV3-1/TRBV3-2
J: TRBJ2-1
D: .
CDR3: CASSQVFINEQFF
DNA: TGTGCCAGCAGCCAAGTTTTTATCAATGAGCAGTTCTTC

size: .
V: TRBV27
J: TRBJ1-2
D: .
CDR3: CASSLSRGGIYGYTF
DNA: TGTGCCAGCAGTTTATCGAGGGGGGGCATCTATGGCTACACCTTC

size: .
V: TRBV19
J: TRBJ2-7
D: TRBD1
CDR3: CASSILTGVGEQYF
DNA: TGTGCCAGTAGTATATTAACAGGGGTAGGCGAGCAGTACTTC

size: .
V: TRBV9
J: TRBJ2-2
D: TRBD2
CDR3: CASSVANLAADGELFF
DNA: TGTGCCAGCAGCGTAGCGAACCTAGCGGCGGACGGGGAGCTGTTTTTT

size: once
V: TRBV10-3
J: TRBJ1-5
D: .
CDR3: CAISEGEQPQHF
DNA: TGTGCCATCAGTGAAGGAGAGCAGCCCCAGCATTTT

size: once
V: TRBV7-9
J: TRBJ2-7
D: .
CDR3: CASSDMRDEQYF
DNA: TGTGCCAGCAGCGACATGCGCGACGAGCAGTACTTC

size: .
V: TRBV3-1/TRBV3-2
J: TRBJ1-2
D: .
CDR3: CASSQDRDRGYNYGYTF
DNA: TGTGCCAGCAGCCAAGATCGAGACCGAGGATATAACTATGGCTACACCTTC

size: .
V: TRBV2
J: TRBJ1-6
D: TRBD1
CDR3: CASSERQGGGSPLHF
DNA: TGTGCCAGCAGTGAAAGACAGGGGGGGGGCTCACCCCTCCACTTT

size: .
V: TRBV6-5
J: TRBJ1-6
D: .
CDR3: CASQQSSYNSPLHF
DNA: TGTGCCAGCCAACAGAGCTCCTATAATTCACCCCTCCACTTT

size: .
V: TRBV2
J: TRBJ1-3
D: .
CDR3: CASRADSAGNTIYF
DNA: TGTGCCAGCAGGGCAGACAGCGCCGGAAACACCATATATTTT

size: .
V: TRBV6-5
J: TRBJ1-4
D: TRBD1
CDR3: CASRAGGLGEKLFF
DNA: TGTGCCAGCAGAGCAGGGGGTCTAGGTGAAAAACTGTTTTTT

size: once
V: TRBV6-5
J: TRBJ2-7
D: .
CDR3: CASSTDRGSSYEQYF
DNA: TGTGCCAGCAGTACCGACCGTGGGAGTAGTTACGAGCAGTACTTC

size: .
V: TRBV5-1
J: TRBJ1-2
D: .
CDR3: CASSPSAGGGYTF
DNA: TGCGCCAGCAGCCCGAGCGCGGGAGGCGGCTACACCTTC

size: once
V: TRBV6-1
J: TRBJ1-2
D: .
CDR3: CASSEAGGEDYGYTF
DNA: TGTGCCAGCAGTGAGGCCGGGGGAGAGGACTATGGCTACACCTTC

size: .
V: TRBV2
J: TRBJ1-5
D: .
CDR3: CASSWDINQPQHF
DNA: TGTGCCAGCAGTTGGGACATCAATCAGCCCCAGCATTTT

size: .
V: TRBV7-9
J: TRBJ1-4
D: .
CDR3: CASSRPGTLNEKLFF
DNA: TGTGCCAGCAGCCGACCAGGGACACTTAATGAAAAACTGTTTTTT